The 25 T cell receptor beta chains given below trace back to one sample, sequenced in a study of preoperative IRX-2 immunotherapy in early breast cancer (dated by TCRdb to between 2018 and 2021). Library generation was performed with the immunoSEQ multiplex PCR assay. This is the immuneACCESS table as TCRdb keeps it, with only in-frame sequences that have V and J called. A part of the clones is gone; compared with another copy, unresolved V genes explain less than half, and the rest is unexplained. A total of around 29,000 clones appear in this sample, almost 90% of them only once. 9.8% of the sample lies in the top ten. This specimen's treatment or condition label, interpreted: preoperative locoregional IRX-2 cytokine immunotherapy. This sample was taken from a patient treated with IRX-2 immunotherapy. All receptors derive from a human donor with breast cancer.

The V gene is TRBV10-3, the J gene TRBJ1-3, with a possible D match to TRBD1 (5 bases). The CDR3 runs to 18 residues. Trimming pared 4 bases from V and 0 bases from J, leaving 19 bases between. Germline V gives CDR1 ENHRY, CDR2 SYGVKD. The CDR3 bases are TGTGCCATCAGTGCAGGAGGAGGGGTACCGGCCTCTGGAAACACCATATATTTT. It specifies CAISAGGGVPASGNTIYF.

This clone was picked up one time. V gene TRBV28 combines with J gene TRBJ2-1, with 9 bases identical to TRBD1. Germline V gene data show CDR1 as MDHEN and CDR2 as SYDVKM. This CDR3 is built from 15 residues. With V trimmed by 4 bases and J by 3 bases, 4 bases remained unmatched. The CDR3 DNA sequence: TGTGCCAGCAGTTCATGGGGACAGGGCTACAATGAGCAGTTCTTC. Translated: CASSSWGQGYNEQFF.

This chain uses TRBV4-1 with TRBJ2-5, with 14 bases that match TRBD2. The germline gives CDR1 MGHRA, CDR2 YSYEKL. With V trimmed by 0 bases and J by 4 bases, 13 bases remained unmatched. CDR3 length equals 20 residues. As DNA, the CDR3 is TGCGCCAGCAGCCAAGATAGACTAGCGGGGGGGCCGGGTGCATCAGAGACCCAGTACTTC. Translation: CASSQDRLAGGPGASETQYF.

The rearrangement joins TRBV4-2 to TRBJ2-7; no reliable D call. Germline CDR1 and CDR2: LGHNA and YNFKEQ. This CDR3 is built from 12 residues. Trimming removed 1 base from V and 7 bases from J, with 8 bases in between. CDR3 sequence reads: CASSQVNREQYF. CDR3 DNA: TGTGCCAGCAGCCAAGTGAACAGAGAGCAGTACTTC.

The chain links TRBV20-1 to TRBJ2-7; D is ambiguous. Germline V lookup: CDR1 DFQATT, CDR2 SNEGSKA (reference sequence). The CDR3 is made up of 11 amino acids. Trimming cost V 3 bases and J 4 bases, with 7 bases left between them. The CDR3 region is CSARSEYEQYF. The DNA of the CDR3 is TGCAGTGCTAGGTCCGAGTACGAGCAGTACTTC.

The gene calls are TRBV5-1 and TRBJ2-3, with D tentatively TRBD1 or TRBD2 (7 bases each). Trimming shortened V by 4 bases and J by 2 bases, and 17 bases separated the two germline ends. Per germline, CDR1 SGHRS and CDR2 YFSETQ. The length of the CDR3 is 16 residues. CDR3 sequence: CASSPAGGAATDTQYF. The CDR3 nucleotides read TGCGCCAGCAGCCCGGCAGGGGGGGCTGCCACAGATACGCAGTATTTT.

V and J are TRBV5-1 and TRBJ2-7; 9 bases are shared with TRBD2. The CDR3 has 14 residues. The V segment lost 4 bases and the J segment 9 bases; nucleotides outside the gene matches: 11. CDR1 SGHRS and CDR2 YFSETQ come from the germline V gene. CDR3 coding DNA: TGCGCCAGCAGCCCTAGCGGGGCCCAGTGGGGGCAGTACTTC. Its translation: CASSPSGAQWGQYF.

The V gene is TRBV14, the J gene TRBJ1-1; 8 bases are shared with TRBD1. The CDR3 contains 12 residues. CDR1 and CDR2 from the germline V gene are SGHDN and FVKESK. J lost 11 bases, V lost 1 base, and 3 bases had no gene match. The CDR3 DNA reads TGTGCCAGCAGCCAAGCCTCAGGGGGCGCTTTCTTT. Translating gives CASSQASGGAFF.

This clone was detected only once. The rearrangement links TRBV10-1 to TRBJ1-4; maybe TRBD1 (5 bases). V lost 4 bases and J lost 8, with 14 bases in between. The CDR3 has 14 amino acids. Germline values: CDR1 WNHNN, CDR2 SYGVQD (reference sequence). For the CDR3, the DNA is TGCGCCAGCAGTGCGAACAGGCAGGAGGAAAAACTGTTTTTT. As protein: CASSANRQEEKLFF.

The gene calls are TRBV9 and TRBJ2-4; D gene uncertain. The germline V and J ends were trimmed by 0 bases and 1 base, with 2 bases remaining between them. The CDR3 length is 13 residues. The germline gives CDR1 SGDLS, CDR2 YYNGEE. The CDR3 protein is CASSVDAKNIQYF. As DNA, the CDR3 is TGTGCCAGCAGCGTAGACGCCAAAAACATTCAGTACTTC. Full variable domain (outside the CDR3, taken from reference TRBV9 and TRBJ2-4): DSGVTQTPKHLITATGQRVTLRCSPRSGDLSVYWYQQSLDQGLQFLIQYYNGEERAKGNILERFSAQQFPDLHSELNLSSLELGDSALYFCASSVDAKNIQYFGAGTRLSVL.

The chain uses TRBV19 and TRBJ2-1; 8 positions agree with TRBD2. V trimming: 3 bases; J trimming: 9 bases; junction bases outside the gene matches: 7. This CDR3 contains 14 residues. CDR1 and CDR2 (germline): LNHDA, SQIVND (reference sequence). The CDR3 reads CASSMSAGEFEQFF. CDR3 sequence (DNA): TGTGCCAGTAGTATGTCAGCGGGAGAGTTTGAGCAGTTCTTC.

This chain uses TRBV28 with TRBJ2-1; no definite D call. This CDR3 region has 12 residues. The germline V gene has CDR1 MDHEN and CDR2 SYDVKM. Trimming pared 3 bases from V and 4 bases from J, leaving 4 bases between. The CDR3 sequence is CASSFEYNEQFF. CDR3 bases: TGTGCCAGCAGTTTCGAGTACAATGAGCAGTTCTTC.

This chain links TRBV2 with TRBJ2-1; possible D gene TRBD1, 7 bases. The CDR3 has 15 residues. Trimming removed 4 bases from V and 4 bases from J, with 14 bases in between. Germline lookup yields CDR1 SNHLY and CDR2 FYNNEI. In DNA form, the CDR3 reads TGTGCCAGCAGTGTGGCAGGGGGGATATACAATGAGCAGTTCTTC. It codes for CASSVAGGIYNEQFF.

The sample holds a few counts of this clone. J is TRBJ2-7 and V is TRBV2; D might be TRBD1 (6 bases). The CDR3 spans 15 residues. Looked up from germline, CDR1 is SNHLY and CDR2 is FYNNEI. Trimming removed 6 bases from V and 0 bases from J, with 15 bases in between. Here the CDR3 DNA reads TGTGCCAGCAGCGAGGGACAAGTCAACTCCTACGAGCAGTACTTC. Its protein product is CASSEGQVNSYEQYF.

The chain links TRBV9 to TRBJ2-2; 10 bases match TRBD1. The germline CDR1 and CDR2 sequences are SGDLS and YYNGEE. This CDR3 is built from 15 residues. After removal of 4 bases from V and 7 bases from J, the junction contained 7 bases not matched to a gene. The CDR3 coding sequence is TGTGCCAGCAGCATGGGACAGGGGTCATACGGGGAGCTGTTTTTT. As protein: CASSMGQGSYGELFF.

The chain carries TRBV4-1 and TRBJ2-5; 10 bases agree with TRBD2. Germline lookup yields CDR1 MGHRA and CDR2 YSYEKL. The CDR3 spans 17 residues. The V and J ends lost 3 bases and 5 bases, in that order; junction bases with no gene match: 12. The CDR3 region has the DNA TGCGCCAGCAGCCAGGGGGGAGCGGGAGGGCCTAAGGAGACCCAGTACTTC. Amino acid sequence: CASSQGGAGGPKETQYF.

In nucleotides, the CDR3 is TGTGCCAGCAGCCAGACTCCCCGGGACAGGGGTCAGACCCAGTACTTC. This translates into CASSQTPRDRGQTQYF. The V gene is TRBV5-4, the J gene TRBJ2-5, with 10 bases identical to TRBD1. The CDR3 contains 16 residues. V trimming: 4 bases; J trimming: 6 bases; junction bases outside the gene matches: 12. Per germline, CDR1 SGHNT and CDR2 YYREEE (reference sequence).

This sequence joins TRBV5-1 and TRBJ2-1; TRBD1 is a possible D gene (5 bases). The CDR3 runs to 14 residues. Trimming removed 0 bases at V and 10 bases at J, with 14 bases between. Per germline, CDR1 SGHRS and CDR2 YFSETQ. DNA of the CDR3: TGCGCCAGCAGCTTGGAACAGGCCAACGTGGAGCAGTTCTTC. This codes for CASSLEQANVEQFF. Complete variable domain (other parts from reference TRBV5-1 and TRBJ2-1): KAGVTQTPRYLIKTRGQQVTLSCSPISGHRSVSWYQQTPGQGLQFLFEYFSETQRNKGNFPGRFSGRQFSNSRSEMNVSTLELGDSALYLCASSLEQANVEQFFGPGTRLTVL.

The rearrangement links TRBV28 to TRBJ1-2; D perhaps matches TRBD1 (5 bases). V gave up 5 bases and J gave up 3 bases, with 13 bases separating them. The CDR3 length is 14 residues. Germline V gives CDR1 MDHEN, CDR2 SYDVKM. For the CDR3, the DNA is TGTGCCAGCAGTCCATCCGGGACGGACTATGGCTACACCTTC. Amino acid sequence: CASSPSGTDYGYTF.

The V and J genes are TRBV6-1 and TRBJ1-5; D is possibly TRBD1 (5 bases). V gave up 1 base and J gave up 11 bases, with 15 bases separating them. CDR3 length: 14 residues. Germline V gene sequence: CDR1 MNHNS, CDR2 SASEGT. The CDR3 spells CASSEGTHSEAQHF. CDR3 nucleotide sequence: TGTGCCAGCAGTGAAGGGACACACTCGGAGGCCCAGCATTTT.

The CDR3 DNA reads as TGTGCCAGCAACCGGGGCGGGGGCACCGGGGAGCTGTTTTTT. It is translated as CASNRGGGTGELFF. The gene calls are TRBV7-2 and TRBJ2-2; TRBD2 aligns across 7 bases. CDR3 length equals 14 residues. Germline loops: CDR1 SGHTA, CDR2 FQGNSA. The V gene end was trimmed by 7 bases and the J gene end by 4 bases; junction bases not matched to a gene: 6.

The rearrangement uses TRBV7-7 and TRBJ2-2; 7 nucleotides agree with TRBD2. This CDR3 contains 14 residues. Germline V gene data show CDR1 as SSHAT and CDR2 as FNYEAQ (reference sequence). After removal of 5 bases from V and 4 bases from J, the junction contained 4 bases not matched to a gene. This chain's CDR3 is CASSPAGVTGELFF. Written as DNA, the CDR3 is TGTGCCAGCAGCCCGGCGGGGGTCACCGGGGAGCTGTTTTTT.

The chain recombines TRBV27 with TRBJ1-2; D perhaps matches TRBD1 (5 bases). V lost 4 bases and J lost 4, with 10 bases in between. The CDR3 runs to 13 residues. In germline, CDR1 is MNHEY, CDR2 SMNVEV (reference sequence). CDR3 loop: CASSSTAIYGYTF. The CDR3 DNA reads as TGTGCCAGCAGTTCGACAGCGATCTATGGCTACACCTTC.

Here the CDR3 DNA reads TGTGCCAGTAGTAAAGGTCGGGGGGCGTACACCGGGGAGCTGTTTTTT. This codes for CASSKGRGAYTGELFF. The V gene is TRBV19, the J gene TRBJ2-2; maybe TRBD2 (7 bases). This CDR3 contains 16 residues. Trimming cost V 4 bases and J 3 bases, with 15 bases left between them. Germline V CDR1 and CDR2: LNHDA, SQIVND (reference sequence).

The rearrangement links TRBV10-1 to TRBJ1-1, with no clear D. V shed 1 base and J shed 1 base, with 4 bases lying between them. There are 13 residues in the CDR3. Per germline, CDR1 WNHNN and CDR2 SYGVQD (reference sequence). The CDR3 reads CASSEFTNTEAFF. CDR3 coding DNA: TGCGCCAGCAGTGAGTTTACGAACACTGAAGCTTTCTTT.